Presented here are 7 T cell receptor beta chains from one specimen sequenced in a study of blood T cells in healthy people across ages. A sample-barcoded 5' primer and a J-beta primer mix were used in a second PCR of roughly 7 to 11 cycles. MiXCR, applied by TCRdb to the 5' RACE reads, yields one record per CDR3 protein. The sample includes about a million distinct CDR3 sequences, about 53% of them seen just once. The sequenced material came from blood. The origin of the receptors is a woman aged 60-70 years in good health.

This chain connects TRBV27 to TRBJ1-1; D remains unclear. V shed 5 bases and J shed 3 bases, with 10 bases lying between them. This CDR3 contains 13 residues. From germline, CDR1 is MNHEY and CDR2 SMNVEV (reference sequence). CDR3 in amino acids: CASSRQPYTEAFF. The CDR3 nucleotides read TGTGCCAGCAGTAGGCAGCCCTACACTGAAGCTTTCTTT.

This clonotype has a single count. V usage is TRBV20-1 and J usage is TRBJ2-1; D possibly corresponds to TRBD2 (7 bases). Per the germline V gene, CDR1 is DFQATT and CDR2 is SNEGSKA (reference sequence). CDR3 size: 15 residues. V was cut by 3 bases and J by 5 bases, with 17 bases left in between. CDR3 in amino acids: CSASGGFEGDNEQFF. CDR3 nucleotide sequence: TGCAGTGCTAGCGGGGGGTTTGAGGGGGACAATGAGCAGTTCTTC.

The CDR3 DNA is TGCGCCAGCAGCAGAGGGGTCGGGAGTTCAGATACGCAGTATTTT. Residues: CASSRGVGSSDTQYF. This rearrangement joins TRBV4-3 to TRBJ2-3; weak D call: TRBD2 (6 bases). The length of the CDR3 is 15 residues. CDR1 is LGHNA, CDR2 YSLEER, per germline. V shed 5 bases and J shed 4 bases, with 16 bases lying between them.

This clonotype was seen a few times. The chain has TRBV20-1 and TRBJ2-7, with D perhaps matching TRBD2 (5 bases). Trimming left V 4 bases short and J 0 bases short, with 13 bases between. Looked up from germline, CDR1 is DFQATT and CDR2 is SNEGSKA (reference sequence). The CDR3 length is 14 residues. The CDR3 DNA sequence: TGCAGTGCTAAGTTAGCGAGGAGCTCCTACGAGCAGTACTTC. This translates into CSAKLARSSYEQYF.

This clonotype has a handful of counts. The chain couples TRBV6-2 or TRBV6-3 to TRBJ1-2; D remains ambiguous. In germline, CDR1 is MNHEY, CDR2 SVGEGT. The CDR3 is 13 residues long. V was shortened by 7 bases and J by 1 base, with 10 bases between the two germline ends. For the CDR3, the DNA is TGTGCCAGCACCATAACAGTTAACTATGGCTACACCTTC. Encoded protein: CASTITVNYGYTF.

This chain uses TRBV7-9 with TRBJ1-4; perhaps TRBD1 as D (5 bases). Per germline, CDR1 SEHNR and CDR2 FQNEAQ (reference sequence). CDR3 size: 19 residues. Trimming left V 1 base short and J 5 bases short, with 23 bases between. CDR3 DNA: TGTGCCAGCAGCTTAGTTCGGCTCGCCTCCGGGGGGGAGAATGAAAAACTGTTTTTT. It is translated as CASSLVRLASGGENEKLFF.

This rearrangement joins TRBV2 to TRBJ2-1; the D gene is possibly TRBD1 (5 bases). The J call may be incorrect, as the DNA end agrees better with TRBJ2-7. Germline CDR1 is SNHLY and CDR2 is FYNNEI. This CDR3 contains 15 residues. CDR3 DNA: TGTGCCAGCAGTCAGCAGGGCTCCTTCTACAATGAGCAGTACTTC. This gives the protein CASSQQGSFYNEQYF.